The clone carrying this TCR beta chain was seen a handful of times. Its target is unknown. The data derive from a study of cytomegalovirus exposure and HLA in healthy donors. Study findings and constraints: Earlier results showed most TCR beta V segments being productive about 90% or about 30% of the time. Upon later analysis, TCR association rates were observed to vary by HLA locus, being highest for DRB1 and lowest for HLA-C. HLA restriction was apparent for most CMV-associated TCR beta chains in a later analysis. Compared with the approximately 680-donor mean, an Asian-associated ancestry cluster reportedly had fewer N-insertions, according to a later analysis.

Trimming took 2 bases from V and 4 from J; bases not matched to a gene: 22. The CDR3 covers 22 residues. Germline lookup yields CDR1 MGHRA and CDR2 YSYEKL. The PCR had 60 Vbeta and 13 Jbeta primers. Only in-frame clones appear in the TCRdb table, and some are missing; sequencing was by immunoSEQ multiplex PCR. The sample has 95,000 to 130,000 clones, around 62% seen once. The receptor's source is a woman aged 40 to 55 in good health and CMV-seropositive. The rearrangement joins TRBV4-1 to TRBJ2-2; 10 bases are a match to TRBD2. Sequencing input: PBMCs. CDR3 residues: CASSQPDALAGELGAGTGELFF. The CDR3 DNA sequence: TGCGCCAGCAGCCAACCCGACGCGCTAGCGGGAGAATTGGGAGCAGGCACCGGGGAGCTGTTTTTT.